This T cell receptor beta chain originates from a study of cytomegalovirus exposure and HLA in healthy donors. The PCR had 60 Vbeta and 13 Jbeta primers. Repertoires were generated with immunoSEQ multiplex PCR, while TCRdb's copy carries only in-frame clones and drops some. The repertoire holds 100,000 to 150,000 clones, with about two thirds as singletons. Germline loops: CDR1 SQVTM, CDR2 ANQGSEA. The CDR3 is 12 residues long. V was trimmed by 6 bases and J by 5 bases, leaving 13 bases between them. This clone occurred a few times. Antigen unknown. Study-wide results and limits: Highest at DRB1 and lowest at HLA-C, TCR association rates differed among HLA loci in a later analysis.

This chain links TRBV29-1 with TRBJ2-5; D perhaps matches TRBD1 (5 bases). This sequence originates from a man aged 25 to 40 in good health and CMV-seronegative. The sequencing sample was made of PBMCs. This CDR3 reads CSVPRVGETQYF. The CDR3 bases are TGCAGCGTGCCCAGGGTGGGGGAGACCCAGTACTTC.